The entry below describes one TCR beta chain. The data belong to a study of control samples from healthy donors and cancer patients. Germline assignment: CDR1 SGHKS and CDR2 YYEKEE (reference sequence). This CDR3 contains 15 residues. Trimming cost V 0 bases and J 2 bases; bases outside gene matches: 5. The repertoire was sequenced with immunoSEQ multiplex PCR; TCRdb's copy has only in-frame clones and lacks some. The table records some 410,000 clones, about 93% of them present only once. The sample consisted of PBMCs. The receptor was derived from a middle-aged man with head and neck cancer. This chain joins TRBV5-5 and TRBJ2-7; TRBD1 matches 7 bases. CDR3 bases: TGTGCCAGCAGCTTGGGTGGGACAGTGGCCTACGAGCAGTACTTC. Its protein is CASSLGGTVAYEQYF.